Below are 5 T cell receptor beta chains sequenced from a single sample in a study of T-cell reconstitution after alpha-beta-depleted transplantation in children. Unique molecular identifiers were incorporated when the TCRbeta library was constructed. TCRdb re-called the PCR reads through MiXCR, storing one row per CDR3 protein. In the table there are about 70,000 distinct CDR3 sequences, approximately 10% of which are singletons. Sequences were derived from PBMCs, sampled before TCRalphabeta/CD19-depleted stem cell transplant. These receptors originate from a boy between 10 and 17 years old with acute myeloid leukemia, due to receive a stem cell transplant.

This clonotype was counted at least ten times. V and J are TRBV15 and TRBJ2-7, with TRBD1 matching over 8 bases. V dropped 3 bases and J dropped 2; count of bases not matched to a gene: 3. This CDR3 has 14 amino acids. Looked up from germline, CDR1 is LNHNV and CDR2 is YYDKDF (reference sequence). CDR3 sequence reads: CATSRTGDTYEQYF. CDR3 in DNA: TGTGCCACCAGCAGGACAGGGGATACCTACGAGCAGTACTTC.

Ten or more counts support this clonotype. The J gene is TRBJ1-4, the V gene TRBV11-3; TRBD1 might be the D (5 bases). The V end lost 2 bases, the J end lost 5 bases, and 12 bases lay between the germline ends. The germline V gene has CDR1 SGHNT and CDR2 YENEEA. CDR3 length: 15 amino acids. CDR3 protein: CASSLRSGRNEKLFF. The CDR3 region has the DNA TGTGCCAGCAGCTTACGTTCAGGGAGGAATGAAAAACTGTTTTTT.

This clonotype has more than one count but fewer than ten. The chain carries TRBV5-1 and TRBJ2-2, with 9 bases matching TRBD2. The CDR3 totals 16 residues. The V gene end was trimmed by 5 bases and the J gene end by 5 bases; junction bases not matched to a gene: 10. Germline V gives CDR1 SGHRS, CDR2 YFSETQ. DNA of the CDR3: TGCGCCAGCAGAGGACCAGCGGGAGGTGGTACCGGGGAGCTGTTTTTT. Its protein product is CASRGPAGGGTGELFF.

This clonotype was seen repeatedly, ten times or more. The genes are TRBV7-2 and TRBJ1-3, with D unresolved. The CDR3 is made up of 15 amino acids. The ends were cut back, 5 bases at V and 0 bases at J, with 11 bases in the middle. The V gene's germline CDR1 is SGHTA and CDR2 FQGNSA. The CDR3 reads CASSGGRYSGNTIYF. CDR3 DNA sequence: TGTGCCAGCAGCGGTGGACGGTACTCTGGAAACACCATATATTTT.

This clonotype has a count of ten or more. The chain uses TRBV4-1 and TRBJ2-1; possibly TRBD2 for D (5 bases). Looked up from germline, CDR1 is MGHRA and CDR2 is YSYEKL. Between the trimmed V and J ends, which lost 1 base and 0 bases, there was a span of 10 bases. CDR3 length equals 16 residues. The CDR3 sequence: CASSQGSGSSYNEQFF. The CDR3 nucleotides read TGCGCCAGCAGCCAAGGAAGCGGTAGCTCCTACAATGAGCAGTTCTTC.